This paragraph reports one TCR beta chain. At one of its ends the junction is not consistent with the germline gene, which may arise from a read error. This CDR3 has 17 amino acids. Per the germline V gene, CDR1 is SGHAT and CDR2 is FQNNGV. The data were taken from a study of blood T cell repertoires in COVID-19. Per the original data handling: Quantification of nucleated cells was approximated via reference gene primer amplification. Profiled with immunoSEQ multiplex PCR; TCRdb holds only in-frame clones, not every one. That table gives V, J and clone size, and the DNA gave D and trimming. The sample holds just over 300,000 clones, around 91% seen once.

The origin of this receptor is a woman under 30 with acute COVID-19. The J gene is TRBJ2-1, the V gene TRBV11-2; 10 nucleotides agree with TRBD2. Sequenced input: PBMCs or T cells enriched from blood (not recorded which). The CDR3 protein is CATSFYPLAGEVNEQFF. In DNA form, the CDR3 reads TGTGCCACCAGCTTCTACCCGCTAGCGGGAGAGGTGAATGAGCAGTTCTTC.